This T cell receptor (beta chain) stems from a study of blood T cell repertoires in COVID-19. Methods used by the authors: Using reference gene primer amplification, nucleated cell counts were estimated. The method was immunoSEQ multiplex PCR; TCRdb's version includes in-frame clones alone and lacks a portion of them. V and J calls and clone size are given by that table; D and trimming were obtained from the DNA. This table has approximately 160,000 clones, 77% appearing once. CDR1 is MNHEY, CDR2 SMNVEV, per germline (reference sequence). V gave up 2 bases and J gave up 2 bases, with 10 bases separating them. The CDR3 contains 14 residues.

The sequenced material came from peripheral blood. The TCR originated in a man aged 70 or older with acute or convalescent COVID-19. This chain links TRBV27 with TRBJ2-7, with D possibly TRBD1 on 6 matching bases. CDR3 protein: CASSLVPGAYEQYF. The CDR3 DNA follows: TGTGCCAGCAGTTTAGTTCCAGGGGCCTACGAGCAGTACTTC.